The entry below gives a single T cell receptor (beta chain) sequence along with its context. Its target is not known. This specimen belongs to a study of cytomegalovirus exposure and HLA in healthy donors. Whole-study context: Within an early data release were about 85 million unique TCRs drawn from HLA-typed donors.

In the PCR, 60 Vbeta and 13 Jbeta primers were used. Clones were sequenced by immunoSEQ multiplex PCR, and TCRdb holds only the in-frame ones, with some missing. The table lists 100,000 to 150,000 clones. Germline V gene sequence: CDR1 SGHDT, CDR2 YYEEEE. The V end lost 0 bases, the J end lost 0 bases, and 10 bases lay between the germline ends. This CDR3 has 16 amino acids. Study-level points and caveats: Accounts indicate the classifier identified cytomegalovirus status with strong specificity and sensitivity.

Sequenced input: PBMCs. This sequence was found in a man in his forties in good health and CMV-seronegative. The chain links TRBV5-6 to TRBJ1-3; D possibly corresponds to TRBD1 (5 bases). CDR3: CASSLGQGLSGNTIYF. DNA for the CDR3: TGTGCCAGCAGCTTGGGTCAGGGCCTCTCTGGAAACACCATATATTTT. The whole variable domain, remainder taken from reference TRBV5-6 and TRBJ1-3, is DAGVTQSPTHLIKTRGQQVTLRCSPKSGHDTVSWYQQALGQGPQFIFQYYEEEERQRGNFPDRFSGHQFPNYSSELNVNALLLGDSALYLCASSLGQGLSGNTIYFGEGSWLTVV.